The 26 T cell receptor beta chains below were found in one sample sequenced in a study of blood T cell repertoires in COVID-19. Libraries were prepared by immunoSEQ multiplex PCR; TCRdb keeps only in-frame clonotypes and omits some of them. The sample records fewer than 300,000 clones, 65% to 90% being singletons. Specimen: peripheral blood. These TCRs come from a human donor in a cohort sampled during active COVID-19.

The chain has TRBV7-2 and TRBJ2-1, with 9 bases identical to TRBD2. The CDR3 has 12 amino acids. CDR1 is SGHTA, CDR2 FQGNSA, per germline. Trimming cost V 9 bases and J 9 bases; bases outside gene matches: 6. The CDR3: CASKRGAVEQFF. CDR3 bases: TGTGCCAGTAAGCGGGGGGCAGTTGAGCAGTTCTTC.

This chain joins TRBV18 and TRBJ2-5; possible D gene TRBD2, 5 bases. The V end lost 1 base, the J end lost 3 bases, and 9 bases lay between the germline ends. The CDR3 contains 14 residues. Germline V gives CDR1 KGHSH, CDR2 LQKENI. The CDR3 nucleotides read TGTGCCAGCTCACCACGGGAGATTAAAGAGACCCAGTACTTC. Residues: CASSPREIKETQYF.

V usage is TRBV21-1 and J usage is TRBJ2-1; the table's D gene call, TRBD1, was not cross checked with the DNA. TRBV21-1 represents a pseudogene. CDR3 length: 20 amino acids. CDR3 in amino acids: CASSKDTDRGRVDEDNEQFF. In nucleotides, the CDR3 is TGTGCCAGCAGCAAAGATACGGACAGGGGGCGCGTGGACGAAGACAATGAGCAGTTCTTC.

The CDR3 coding sequence is TGTGCCAGCAGTACCAACAGGGTATATGGCTACACCTTC. It translates to CASSTNRVYGYTF. This sequence joins TRBV27 and TRBJ1-2; possibly TRBD1 for D (6 bases). The CDR3 spans 13 residues. The germline CDR1 and CDR2 sequences are MNHEY and SMNVEV (reference sequence). V lost 5 bases to trimming and J lost 5 bases, with 12 bases between them.

This sequence joins TRBV19 and TRBJ2-7, with D perhaps TRBD1 (6 bases). CDR3 length: 13 residues. V shed 6 bases and J shed 6 bases, with 15 bases lying between them. CDR1 and CDR2 from the germline V gene are LNHDA and SQIVND (reference sequence). The CDR3 sequence is CASRHTGSLEQYF. The CDR3 bases are TGTGCCAGTAGGCACACAGGGTCCCTCGAGCAGTACTTC.

The V gene is TRBV2, the J gene TRBJ1-1; TRBD1 might be the D (5 bases). Germline-derived CDR1 and CDR2 are SNHLY and FYNNEI. The CDR3 has 14 amino acids. Deletions cut 4 bases from V and 5 bases from J, with 14 bases between. The CDR3 sequence is CASSGAWGGTEAFF. Here the CDR3 DNA reads TGTGCCAGCAGTGGCGCCTGGGGGGGAACTGAAGCTTTCTTT.

V and J are TRBV5-1 and TRBJ2-7; TRBD1 aligns across 8 bases. The V gene's germline CDR1 is SGHRS and CDR2 YFSETQ. The CDR3 is 15 amino acids. J was trimmed by 2 bases and V by 1 base; bases with no gene match: 5. The CDR3 DNA is TGCGCCAGCAGCTTGATTGGACAGGGAACCTACGAGCAGTACTTC. Its translation: CASSLIGQGTYEQYF.

The chain carries TRBV7-2 and TRBJ1-2; 7 nucleotides match TRBD1. V lost 5 bases, J lost 8 bases, and 8 bases stayed unmatched. The CDR3 totals 13 residues. Germline V CDR1 and CDR2: SGHTA, FQGNSA. Here the CDR3 reads CASSLTGAGGYTF. In nucleotides, the CDR3 is TGTGCCAGCAGCCTAACAGGGGCCGGGGGCTACACCTTC.

This chain uses TRBV7-2 with TRBJ1-1, with D uncertain. The V and J ends lost 5 bases and 2 bases respectively, with 15 bases between them. Germline CDR1 and CDR2: SGHTA and FQGNSA. The CDR3 is 15 residues long. CDR3 coding DNA: TGTGCCAGCAGCCCTCCGGGATTGGGTAACACTGAAGCTTTCTTT. Its protein product is CASSPPGLGNTEAFF.

This rearrangement joins TRBV27 to TRBJ1-2, with 11 bases fitting TRBD1. Germline V gene sequence: CDR1 MNHEY, CDR2 SMNVEV (reference sequence). V lost 5 bases to trimming and J lost 6 bases; unmatched junction nucleotides: 5. This CDR3 spans 14 amino acids. Written as DNA, the CDR3 is TGTGCCAGCAGTATGGACAGGGGGCATAATGGCTACACCTTC. Its translation is CASSMDRGHNGYTF.

The gene calls are TRBV5-1 and TRBJ2-4, with 12 bases matching TRBD2. CDR1 and CDR2 from the germline V gene are SGHRS and YFSETQ. Trimming took 5 bases from V and 5 from J; bases not matched to a gene: 8. The CDR3 extends over 16 amino acids. CDR3 in amino acids: CASRKGLAGGENIQYF. The DNA of the CDR3 is TGCGCCAGCAGAAAGGGGCTAGCGGGAGGGGAAAACATTCAGTACTTC.

The sample holds many counts of this clone. The J gene is TRBJ2-7, the V gene TRBV18, with TRBD1 matching 7 bases. The CDR3 loop spans 13 amino acids. Germline V lookup: CDR1 KGHSH, CDR2 LQKENI. J gave up 4 bases and V 6 bases, and 6 bases lay outside the gene matches. As DNA, the CDR3 is TGTGCCAGCTCTAAGGGACAGTCTTACGAGCAGTACTTC. Protein: CASSKGQSYEQYF.

The V and J genes are TRBV7-9 and TRBJ2-7, with D perhaps TRBD1 (5 bases). Per the germline V gene, CDR1 is SEHNR and CDR2 is FQNEAQ (reference sequence). The CDR3 is made up of 13 amino acids. V was cut by 1 base and J by 4 bases, with 8 bases left in between. In nucleotides, the CDR3 is TGTGCCAGCAGCTTAGGCAGGGTTTACGAGCAGTACTTC. It translates to CASSLGRVYEQYF.

The rearrangement uses TRBV10-3 and TRBJ2-2; the D gene is possibly TRBD2 (5 bases). V was pared by 3 bases and J by 8 bases, with 13 bases between. The CDR3 extends over 14 amino acids. Germline CDR1 reads ENHRY; CDR2 reads SYGVKD. The CDR3 spells CAISERETGGELFF. CDR3 in DNA: TGTGCCATCAGTGAAAGGGAGACGGGTGGGGAGCTGTTTTTT.

This sequence joins TRBV29-1 and TRBJ2-2; D remains ambiguous. There are 14 residues in the CDR3. The V end was cut by 4 bases, the J end by 2 bases, with 11 bases between. Germline V gene lookup returns CDR1 SQVTM and CDR2 ANQGSEA. CDR3 loop: CSVGNRTNTGELFF. The CDR3 bases are TGCAGCGTTGGGAACAGAACCAACACCGGGGAGCTGTTTTTT.

This clone was seen ten or more times. This sequence joins TRBV6-6 and TRBJ1-2, with a weak D call TRBD1 (5 bases). The germline gives CDR1 MNHNY, CDR2 SVGAGI (reference sequence). The CDR3 has 13 residues. The V gene lost 7 bases and the J gene lost 4 bases, with 13 bases spanning the gap. CDR3 nucleotides: TGTGCCAGCAACGAACAAGACAGCTATGGCTACACCTTC. Translation gives CASNEQDSYGYTF.

This clone was observed once. V and J are TRBV30 and TRBJ1-2; TRBD1 matches 8 bases. CDR1 and CDR2 from the germline V gene are GTSNPN and SVGIG (reference sequence). The CDR3 is 12 residues long. Unmatched junction bases numbered 5, after V lost 3 bases and J lost 8 bases. The CDR3 here is CAWRVGTGGYTF. In DNA, the CDR3 is TGTGCCTGGAGGGTTGGGACAGGAGGCTACACCTTC.

The V gene is TRBV27, the J gene TRBJ2-5; D is perhaps TRBD1 (5 bases). Germline CDR1 MNHEY, CDR2 SMNVEV (reference sequence). Trimming left V 8 bases short and J 4 bases short, with 17 bases between. The CDR3 sequence is 14 residues long. Written as DNA, the CDR3 is TGTGCCAGCGGCAGACAGATCACCGGAGAGACCCAGTACTTC. Translation: CASGRQITGETQYF.

The gene calls are TRBV18 and TRBJ1-3, with unresolved D. The CDR3 is 13 residues long. Deletions cut 9 bases from V and 6 bases from J, with 15 bases between. Germline V gene data show CDR1 as KGHSH and CDR2 as LQKENI. Here the CDR3 reads CASQEVQPNTIYF. CDR3 in DNA: TGTGCCAGTCAAGAGGTACAACCAAACACCATATATTTT.

This clone was counted at least ten times. The chain uses TRBV7-9 and TRBJ1-1, with 7 bases matching TRBD1. Germline V gives CDR1 SEHNR, CDR2 FQNEAQ (reference sequence). This CDR3 region has 16 residues. J gave up 4 bases and V 3 bases, and 11 bases lay outside the gene matches. The CDR3 reads CASSFYIGQVGTEAFF. The DNA of the CDR3 is TGTGCCAGCAGCTTCTACATCGGACAGGTAGGCACTGAAGCTTTCTTT.

V and J are TRBV5-6 and TRBJ1-1, with D possibly being TRBD1 (5 bases). CDR1 and CDR2 from the germline V gene are SGHDT and YYEEEE. Trimming stripped 0 bases from V and 4 bases from J, with 19 bases between. This CDR3 has 17 amino acids. The CDR3 DNA is TGTGCCAGCAGCTTGGGTACATTCAGGGAGGTCGTCACTGAAGCTTTCTTT. It yields the protein CASSLGTFREVVTEAFF.

This chain connects TRBV6-6 to TRBJ2-7; D call uncertain. V lost 7 bases to trimming and J lost 2 bases, with 9 bases between them. CDR3 length: 12 residues. Germline values: CDR1 MNHNY, CDR2 SVGAGI (reference sequence). Written as DNA, the CDR3 is TGTGCCAGCAACGCCAACACCTACGAGCAGTACTTC. This encodes CASNANTYEQYF.

This rearrangement joins TRBV7-2 to TRBJ1-2; the D gene is possibly TRBD1 (6 bases). Germline V gene data show CDR1 as SGHTA and CDR2 as FQGNSA. This CDR3 is 17 amino acids long. The V end lost 1 base, the J end lost 8 bases, and 23 bases lay between the germline ends. The CDR3 protein is CASSLGLRLRQVGGYTF. The CDR3 region has the DNA TGTGCCAGCAGCTTAGGGCTTCGCCTCAGACAGGTGGGCGGCTACACCTTC.

The rearrangement uses TRBV19 and TRBJ1-2; 9 bases are a match to TRBD1. The junction had 7 bases not matched to a gene; V was cut back by 4 bases and J by 4 bases. Germline loops: CDR1 LNHDA, CDR2 SQIVND (reference sequence). This CDR3 comprises 15 residues. The CDR3 loop reads CASSTIPTGGYGYTF. As DNA, the CDR3 is TGTGCCAGTAGTACTATTCCGACAGGGGGCTATGGCTACACCTTC.

The chain is built from TRBV5-1 and TRBJ2-1, with 12 nucleotides matching TRBD2. This CDR3 contains 15 residues. With V trimmed by 4 bases and J by 5 bases, 4 bases remained unmatched. Germline CDR1 is SGHRS and CDR2 is YFSETQ. CDR3 sequence (DNA): TGCGCCAGCAGCCTCAGGACTAGCGGGAACAATGAGCAGTTCTTC. This gives the protein CASSLRTSGNNEQFF.

The V and J genes are TRBV9 and TRBJ2-3, with D perhaps TRBD2 (6 bases). Germline-derived CDR1 and CDR2 are SGDLS and YYNGEE. This CDR3 region has 14 residues. The V and J ends lost 1 base and 8 bases respectively, with 14 bases between them. In nucleotides, the CDR3 is TGTGCCAGCAGCGTAAGTTGGCGGGATGGTACGCAGTATTTT. It codes for CASSVSWRDGTQYF. The complete variable domain, with remaining parts taken from reference TRBV9 and TRBJ2-3, reads DSGVTQTPKHLITATGQRVTLRCSPRSGDLSVYWYQQSLDQGLQFLIQYYNGEERAKGNILERFSAQQFPDLHSELNLSSLELGDSALYFCASSVSWRDGTQYFGPGTRLTVL.